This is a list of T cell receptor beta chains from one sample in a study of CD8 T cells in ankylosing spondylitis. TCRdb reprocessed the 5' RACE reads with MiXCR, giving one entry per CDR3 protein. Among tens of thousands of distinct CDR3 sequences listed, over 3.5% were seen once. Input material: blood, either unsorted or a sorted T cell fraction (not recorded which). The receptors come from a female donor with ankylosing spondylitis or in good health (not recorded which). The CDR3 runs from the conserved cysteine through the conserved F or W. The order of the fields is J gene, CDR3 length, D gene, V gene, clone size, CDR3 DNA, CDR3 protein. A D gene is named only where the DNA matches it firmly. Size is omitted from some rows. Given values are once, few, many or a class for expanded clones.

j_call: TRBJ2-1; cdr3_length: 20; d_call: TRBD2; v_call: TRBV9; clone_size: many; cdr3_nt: TGTGCCAGCAGCGTAGCGACGGACCCGGGACTAGCGAGGGGGTTCAATGAGCAGTTCTTC; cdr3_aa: CASSVATDPGLARGFNEQFF
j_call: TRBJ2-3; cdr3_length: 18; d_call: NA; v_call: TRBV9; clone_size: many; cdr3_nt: TGTGCCAGCAGCGTTTTAGGAAGCCGGGATCCCAGCACAGATACGCAGTATTTT; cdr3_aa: CASSVLGSRDPSTDTQYF
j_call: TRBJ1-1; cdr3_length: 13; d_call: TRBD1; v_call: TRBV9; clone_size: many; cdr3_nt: TGTGCCAGCAGCTTCAGGGGGCAGGGTGAAGCTTTCTTT; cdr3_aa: CASSFRGQGEAFF
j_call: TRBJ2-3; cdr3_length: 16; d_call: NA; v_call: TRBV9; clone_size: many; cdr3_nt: TGTGCCAGCAGCTTCGGAAGGGGATTTAGCACAGATACGCAGTATTTT; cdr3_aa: CASSFGRGFSTDTQYF
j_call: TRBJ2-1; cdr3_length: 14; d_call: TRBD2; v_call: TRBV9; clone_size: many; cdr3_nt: TGTGCCAGCAGCGTCGCGGGGGGGATTGGTGAGCAGTTCTTC; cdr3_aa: CASSVAGGIGEQFF
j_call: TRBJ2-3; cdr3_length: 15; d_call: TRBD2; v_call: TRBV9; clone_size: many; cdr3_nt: TGTGCCAGCAGCTCCACTAGCGGGGTAACAGATACGCAGTATTTT; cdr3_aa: CASSSTSGVTDTQYF
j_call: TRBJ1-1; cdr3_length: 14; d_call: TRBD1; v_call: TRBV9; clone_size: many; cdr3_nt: TGTGCCAGCAGCGAGAGTACAGGGGGCACTGAAGCTTTCTTT; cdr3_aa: CASSESTGGTEAFF
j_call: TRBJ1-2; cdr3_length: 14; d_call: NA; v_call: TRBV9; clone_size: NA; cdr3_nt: TGTGCCAGCAGCGTAACCACAGGGTTGAATGGCTACACCTTC; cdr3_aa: CASSVTTGLNGYTF
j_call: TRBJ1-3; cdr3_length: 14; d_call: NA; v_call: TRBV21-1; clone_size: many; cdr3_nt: TGTGCCAGCAGCACGTTTCCCTCTGGAAACACCATATATTTT; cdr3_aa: CASSTFPSGNTIYF
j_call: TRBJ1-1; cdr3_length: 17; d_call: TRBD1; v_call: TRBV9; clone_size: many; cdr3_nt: TGTGCCAGCACCGGTCTTGGGACAGGAATCATGAACACTGAAGCTTTCTTT; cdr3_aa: CASTGLGTGIMNTEAFF
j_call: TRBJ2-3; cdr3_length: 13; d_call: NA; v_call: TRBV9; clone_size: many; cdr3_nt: TGTGCCAGCAGCGTAGGCCGCCAAGATACGCAGTATTTT; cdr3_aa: CASSVGRQDTQYF
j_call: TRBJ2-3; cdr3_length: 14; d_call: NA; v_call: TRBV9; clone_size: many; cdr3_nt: TGTGCCAGCAGCTTCGGTCCCAACACAGATACGCAGTATTTT; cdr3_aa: CASSFGPNTDTQYF
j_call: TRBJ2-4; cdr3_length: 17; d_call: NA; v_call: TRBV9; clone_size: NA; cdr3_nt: TGTGCCAGCAGCGTAGGCGGTGGGGGCGCCCCCAAAAACATTCAGTACTTC; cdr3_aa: CASSVGGGGAPKNIQYF
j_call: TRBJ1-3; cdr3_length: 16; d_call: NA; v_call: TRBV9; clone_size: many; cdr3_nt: TGTGCCAGCAGCGTTTCAGGAGGGAGCTCTGGAAACACCATATATTTT; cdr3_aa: CASSVSGGSSGNTIYF
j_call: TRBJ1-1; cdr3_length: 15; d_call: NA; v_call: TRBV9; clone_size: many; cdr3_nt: TGTGCCAGCAGCGTAGACCAGGGCCGGAACACTGAAGCTTTCTTT; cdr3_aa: CASSVDQGRNTEAFF
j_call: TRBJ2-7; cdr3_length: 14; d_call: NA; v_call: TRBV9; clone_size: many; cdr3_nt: TGTGCCAGCAGCGTAGGGGGGGGGCACTACGAGCAGTACTTC; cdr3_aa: CASSVGGGHYEQYF
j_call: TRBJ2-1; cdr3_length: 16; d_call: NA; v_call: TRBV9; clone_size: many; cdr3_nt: TGTGCCAGCAGCCCGTACCGGGCCAGAGGGGTTAATGAGCAGTTCTTC; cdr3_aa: CASSPYRARGVNEQFF
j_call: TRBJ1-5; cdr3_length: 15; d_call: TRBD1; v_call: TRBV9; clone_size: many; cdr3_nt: TGTGCCAGCAGCGAGACAGGGACCGGGAGACAGCCCCAGCATTTT; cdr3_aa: CASSETGTGRQPQHF
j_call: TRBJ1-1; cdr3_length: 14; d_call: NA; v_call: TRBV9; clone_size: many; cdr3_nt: TGTGCCAGCAACCGGGACGGACGGGACACTGAAGCTTTCTTT; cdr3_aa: CASNRDGRDTEAFF
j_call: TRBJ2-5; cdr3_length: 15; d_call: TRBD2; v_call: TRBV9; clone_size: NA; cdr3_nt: TGTGCCAGCAGCGTAGCTAGCGGGGGTTCGGAGACCCAGTACTTC; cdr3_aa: CASSVASGGSETQYF
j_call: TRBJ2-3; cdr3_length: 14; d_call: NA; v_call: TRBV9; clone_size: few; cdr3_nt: TGTGCCAGCAGCGTTCGGCAGCCTTTAGATACGCAGTATTTT; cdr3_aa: CASSVRQPLDTQYF
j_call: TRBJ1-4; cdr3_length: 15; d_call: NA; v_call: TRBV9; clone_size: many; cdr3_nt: TGTGCCAGCAGCGTAGCAGCCAGCTGGCATGAAAAACTGTTTTTT; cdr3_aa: CASSVAASWHEKLFF
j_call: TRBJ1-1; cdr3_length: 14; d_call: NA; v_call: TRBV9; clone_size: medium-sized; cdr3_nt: TGTGCCAGCAGCGTAGAAGGAGGGCACACTGAAGCTTTCTTT; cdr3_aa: CASSVEGGHTEAFF
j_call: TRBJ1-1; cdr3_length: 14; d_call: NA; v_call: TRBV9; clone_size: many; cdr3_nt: TGTGCCAGCGGAAGGCCAGGGCTAAACACTGAAGCTTTCTTT; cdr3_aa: CASGRPGLNTEAFF
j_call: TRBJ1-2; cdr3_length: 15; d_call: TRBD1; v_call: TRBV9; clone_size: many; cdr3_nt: TGTGCCAGCAGCGTAGGGGGAAGGGGGCCGATTGGCTACACCTTC; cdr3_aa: CASSVGGRGPIGYTF
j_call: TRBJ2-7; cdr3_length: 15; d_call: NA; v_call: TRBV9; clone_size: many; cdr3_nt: TGTGCCAGCAGCGTAGCGGTCGAGCCTTCCAGCGAGCAGTACTTC; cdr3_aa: CASSVAVEPSSEQYF
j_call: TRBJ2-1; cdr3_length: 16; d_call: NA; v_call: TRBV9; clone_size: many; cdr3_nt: TGTGCCAGCAGCGTAGGATCCCCCCAAAGTATCAATGAGCAGTTCTTC; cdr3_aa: CASSVGSPQSINEQFF
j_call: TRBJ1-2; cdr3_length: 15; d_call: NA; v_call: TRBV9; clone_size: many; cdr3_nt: TGTGCCAGCAGCCCGCAAGCGACAGCTAACTATGGCTACACCTTC; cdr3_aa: CASSPQATANYGYTF
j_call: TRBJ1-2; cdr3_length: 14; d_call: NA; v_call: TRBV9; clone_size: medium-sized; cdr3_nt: TGTGCCAGCAGCGTAGAATCCTTTAACTATGGCTACACCTTC; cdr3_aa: CASSVESFNYGYTF
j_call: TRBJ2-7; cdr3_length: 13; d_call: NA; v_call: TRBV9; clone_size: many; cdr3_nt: TGTGCCAGCAGCGGAGTTCCAGGGTTCGAGCAGTACTTC; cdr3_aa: CASSGVPGFEQYF
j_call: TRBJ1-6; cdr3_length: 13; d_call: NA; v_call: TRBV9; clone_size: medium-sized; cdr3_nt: TGTGCCAGCAGCGAGACCAGCAATTCACCCCTCCACTTT; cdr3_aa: CASSETSNSPLHF
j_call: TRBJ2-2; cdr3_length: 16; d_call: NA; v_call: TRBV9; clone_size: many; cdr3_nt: TGTGCCAGCAGCGTAGCACGGCCAGAACACACCGGGGAGCTGTTTTTT; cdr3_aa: CASSVARPEHTGELFF
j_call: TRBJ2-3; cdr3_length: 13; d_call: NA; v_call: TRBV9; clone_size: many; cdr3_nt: TGTGCCAGCAGCAACGGGGAAGCAGATACGCAGTATTTT; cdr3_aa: CASSNGEADTQYF
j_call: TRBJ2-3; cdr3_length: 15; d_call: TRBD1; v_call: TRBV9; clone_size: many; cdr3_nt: TGTGCCAGCAGCGTAGAGGGACAGGGTCTAAATACGCAGTATTTT; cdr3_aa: CASSVEGQGLNTQYF
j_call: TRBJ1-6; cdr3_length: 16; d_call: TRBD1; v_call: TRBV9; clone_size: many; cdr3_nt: TGTGCCAGCAGCGCGGACAGGGAAAACTATAATTCACCCCTCCACTTT; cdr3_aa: CASSADRENYNSPLHF
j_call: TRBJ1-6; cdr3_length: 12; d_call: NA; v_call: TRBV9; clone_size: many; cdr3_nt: TGTGCCAGCAGCGCCCGGGGTGGATGGCTCCACTTT; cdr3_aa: CASSARGGWLHF
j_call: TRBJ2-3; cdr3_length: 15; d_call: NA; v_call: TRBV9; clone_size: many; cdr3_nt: TGTGCCAGCAGCGTAGGGCCTAACGGGCCAGATACGCAGTATTTT; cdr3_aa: CASSVGPNGPDTQYF
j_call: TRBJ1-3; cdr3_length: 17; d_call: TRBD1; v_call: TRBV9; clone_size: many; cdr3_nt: TGTGCCAGCAGCCGACAGGGTAATTTGGTGGATGGAAACACCATATATTTT; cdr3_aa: CASSRQGNLVDGNTIYF
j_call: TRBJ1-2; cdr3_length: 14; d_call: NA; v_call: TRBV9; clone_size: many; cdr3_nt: TGTGCCAGCAGCTCGCGGTTGGGTAACTATGGCTACACCTTC; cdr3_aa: CASSSRLGNYGYTF